A single sample gave rise to the 22 T cell receptor beta chains below, sequenced in a study of Tregs in tolerant kidney transplant recipients. Produced via immunoSEQ multiplex PCR; TCRdb's table is partial and in-frame only. Here the sample spans tens of thousands of clones, approximately 90% being singletons. The starting material was Tregs from blood, obtained before the transplant. These TCRs come from a human donor who received a combined kidney and bone marrow transplant.

The rearrangement joins TRBV28 to TRBJ1-1; D ambiguous. Germline CDR1 is MDHEN and CDR2 is SYDVKM. The V gene lost 7 bases and the J gene lost 0 bases, with 9 bases spanning the gap. The CDR3 is 13 amino acids. The CDR3 is CASIGILNTEAFF. The CDR3 DNA follows: TGTGCCAGCATTGGAATTTTGAACACTGAAGCTTTCTTT.

This chain uses TRBV6-5 with TRBJ2-7; TRBD2 agrees at 7 bases. This CDR3 has 15 amino acids. The germline CDR1 and CDR2 sequences are MNHEY and SVGAGI. The J segment lost 3 bases and the V segment lost 0 bases, leaving 5 bases of the junction unmatched. CDR3: CASSYSTGGFYEQYF. The CDR3 bases are TGTGCCAGCAGTTACTCAACGGGAGGTTTCTACGAGCAGTACTTC.

This chain links TRBV28 with TRBJ2-1; 7 positions match TRBD2. The CDR3 is made up of 15 amino acids. With V trimmed by 3 bases and J by 0 bases, 2 bases remained unmatched. The germline V gene encodes CDR1 MDHEN and CDR2 SYDVKM. The CDR3 DNA reads as TGTGCCAGCAGTTTTGGCGGGAGCTCCTACAATGAGCAGTTCTTC. Amino acid sequence: CASSFGGSSYNEQFF.

The chain is built from TRBV4-3 and TRBJ1-2, with D tentatively TRBD1 (6 bases). The CDR3 spans 14 residues. V lost 5 bases and J 8 bases, leaving 18 bases between the germline ends. Germline V gene data show CDR1 as LGHNA and CDR2 as YSLEER. CDR3 nucleotide sequence: TGCGCCAGCAGCGCGAACGAAGGGGGTGGAGGCTACACCTTC. Translating gives CASSANEGGGGYTF.

This chain joins TRBV19 and TRBJ1-5; D gene unclear. The CDR3 runs to 15 residues. Trimming took 2 bases from V and 1 from J, leaving 9 bases between them. Germline CDR1 and CDR2: LNHDA and SQIVND (reference sequence). The CDR3 region is CASSIQSGSNQPQHF. CDR3 bases: TGTGCCAGTAGTATACAGTCTGGCAGCAATCAGCCCCAGCATTTT.

The V call is TRBV5-1, the J call TRBJ2-7; D call uncertain. V shed 0 bases and J shed 2 bases, with 9 bases lying between them. This CDR3 is 14 amino acids long. CDR1 and CDR2 (germline): SGHRS, YFSETQ. CDR3 DNA sequence: TGCGCCAGCAGCTTGGGGGTCAGGACCTACGAGCAGTACTTC. It translates to CASSLGVRTYEQYF.

This sequence joins TRBV19 and TRBJ2-7; 8 bases align to TRBD1. Trimming cost V 4 bases and J 4 bases; bases outside gene matches: 6. This CDR3 is built from 14 residues. The germline V gene encodes CDR1 LNHDA and CDR2 SQIVND (reference sequence). The CDR3 reads CASSRGTGPYEQYF. The CDR3 nucleotides read TGTGCCAGTAGTAGAGGGACAGGTCCTTACGAGCAGTACTTC.

This chain connects TRBV28 to TRBJ2-7, with 9 positions matching TRBD1. CDR3 size: 14 residues. Per the germline V gene, CDR1 is MDHEN and CDR2 is SYDVKM. Trimming at V came to 5 bases and at J to 2 bases, leaving 4 bases not matched to a gene. CDR3: CASSHRDRAYEQYF. The CDR3 region has the DNA TGTGCCAGCAGTCACCGGGACAGGGCCTACGAGCAGTACTTC.

This clone was picked up a small number of times. The chain combines TRBV29-1 with TRBJ2-3, with a weak D call TRBD1 (6 bases). The CDR3 runs to 11 residues. Between the trimmed V and J ends, which lost 8 bases and 10 bases, there was a span of 16 bases. CDR1 is SQVTM, CDR2 ANQGSEA, per germline. The CDR3 region is CSPVVGQSQYF. DNA for the CDR3: TGCAGCCCTGTTGTAGGACAGTCGCAGTATTTT.

The rearrangement joins TRBV5-4 to TRBJ2-3, with TRBD2 as a possible D gene (6 bases). CDR3 length equals 14 residues. V was shortened by 2 bases and J by 1 base, with 8 bases between the two germline ends. Germline values: CDR1 SGHNT, CDR2 YYREEE (reference sequence). CDR3 in amino acids: CASSLPSGTDTQYF. The CDR3 nucleotides read TGTGCCAGCAGCTTACCTAGCGGCACAGATACGCAGTATTTT.

CDR3 bases: TGTGCCAGCAGCGTAGGGCTTCGCAGCACTGAAGCTTTCTTT. Protein sequence: CASSVGLRSTEAFF. This chain connects TRBV9 to TRBJ1-1; D is undetermined. The CDR3 length is 14 residues. Germline-derived CDR1 and CDR2 are SGDLS and YYNGEE. V was shortened by 0 bases and J by 4 bases, with 10 bases between the two germline ends.

The chain is built from TRBV19 and TRBJ2-3, with 12 bases that match TRBD2. V dropped 4 bases and J dropped 4; count of bases not matched to a gene: 0. CDR1 and CDR2 from the germline V gene are LNHDA and SQIVND (reference sequence). The CDR3 consists of 14 residues. This chain's CDR3 is CASSTSGRADTQYF. In DNA, the CDR3 is TGTGCCAGTAGTACTAGCGGGAGGGCAGATACGCAGTATTTT.

V and J are TRBV5-1 and TRBJ2-3; 12 bases map to TRBD2. The CDR3 covers 16 residues. Germline assignment: CDR1 SGHRS and CDR2 YFSETQ. With V trimmed by 2 bases and J by 0 bases, 1 base remained unmatched. The CDR3 loop reads CASSFGLAGSTDTQYF. The DNA for the CDR3 is TGCGCCAGCAGCTTCGGACTAGCGGGGAGCACAGATACGCAGTATTTT. Filled out from reference TRBV5-1 and TRBJ2-3, the complete variable domain reads KAGVTQTPRYLIKTRGQQVTLSCSPISGHRSVSWYQQTPGQGLQFLFEYFSETQRNKGNFPGRFSGRQFSNSRSEMNVSTLELGDSALYLCASSFGLAGSTDTQYFGPGTRLTVL.

This chain connects TRBV2 to TRBJ1-1; D is uncertain. The V gene lost 5 bases and the J gene lost 7 bases, with 8 bases spanning the gap. CDR3 length: 11 residues. Germline CDR1 is SNHLY and CDR2 is FYNNEI. Here the CDR3 DNA reads TGTGCCAGCAGTAGTTTGGGTGAAGCTTTCTTT. Amino acid sequence: CASSSLGEAFF. Full variable domain (remainder filled in from reference TRBV2 and TRBJ1-1): EPEVTQTPSHQVTQMGQEVILRCVPISNHLYFYWYRQILGQKVEFLVSFYNNEISEKSEIFDDQFSVERPDGSNFTLKIRSTKLEDSAMYFCASSSLGEAFFGQGTRLTVV.

The V gene is TRBV6-5, the J gene TRBJ2-2; a possible D gene is TRBD2 (5 bases). The V end lost 6 bases, the J end lost 7 bases, and 6 bases lay between the germline ends. This CDR3 has 11 amino acids. Germline V CDR1 and CDR2: MNHEY, SVGAGI. The CDR3 DNA follows: TGTGCCAGCAGCACTAGCGGGGAGCTGTTTTTT. This encodes CASSTSGELFF.

This chain connects TRBV4-1 to TRBJ2-7, with 9 bases lining up with TRBD1. This CDR3 comprises 15 residues. Trimming at V came to 4 bases and at J to 4 bases, leaving 8 bases not matched to a gene. The germline V gene encodes CDR1 MGHRA and CDR2 YSYEKL. The CDR3 sequence is CASSPTGTGQYEQYF. The CDR3 DNA sequence: TGCGCCAGCAGCCCAACCGGGACAGGGCAATACGAGCAGTACTTC.

This sequence joins TRBV4-2 and TRBJ2-7; the D gene is possibly TRBD1 (5 bases). Germline V CDR1 and CDR2: LGHNA, YNFKEQ. V was cut by 1 base and J by 4 bases, with 11 bases left in between. CDR3 length equals 14 residues. CDR3 coding DNA: TGTGCCAGCAGCCAAGGGGGCTTTGGGTACGAGCAGTACTTC. Amino acid sequence: CASSQGGFGYEQYF.

The rearrangement links TRBV18 to TRBJ2-7, with TRBD1 matching 7 bases. V shed 4 bases, J shed 4 bases, and the junction held 13 bases outside the gene matches. CDR1 is KGHSH, CDR2 LQKENI, per germline. The CDR3 totals 16 residues. The CDR3, as DNA: TGTGCCAGCTCACTACAAACAAACCGGGACAGATACGAGCAGTACTTC. Its translation is CASSLQTNRDRYEQYF.

The CDR3: CASSRDRGDEQYF. CDR3 DNA: TGTGCCAGCTCACGGGACAGGGGGGACGAGCAGTACTTC. This sequence joins TRBV18 and TRBJ2-7; 11 nucleotides align to TRBD1. J gave up 5 bases and V 4 bases, and 1 base lay outside the gene matches. Germline V gene sequence: CDR1 KGHSH, CDR2 LQKENI. The CDR3 has 13 amino acids. Full variable domain (rest looked up from reference TRBV18 and TRBJ2-7): NAGVMQNPRHLVRRRGQEARLRCSPMKGHSHVYWYRQLPEEGLKFMVYLQKENIIDESGMPKERFSAEFPKEGPSILRIQQVVRGDSAAYFCASSRDRGDEQYFGPGTRLTVT.

The chain uses TRBV9 and TRBJ2-7; the match to TRBD2 covers 10 bases. Germline CDR1 is SGDLS and CDR2 is YYNGEE. The CDR3 covers 18 residues. With 4 bases clipped from V and 0 bases from J, the junction kept 13 bases outside the gene matches. CDR3 protein: CASSPRPGTSASSYEQYF. Written as DNA, the CDR3 is TGTGCCAGCAGCCCCCGCCCCGGGACTAGCGCGAGCTCCTACGAGCAGTACTTC.

The chain uses TRBV10-2 and TRBJ2-5; D ambiguous. Between the trimmed V and J ends, which lost 4 bases and 5 bases, there was a span of 11 bases. Germline CDR1 and CDR2: WSHSY and SAAADI. This CDR3 contains 13 residues. CDR3 DNA: TGCGCCAGCAGTGCCCCTGGGTCGGAGACCCAGTACTTC. Translated: CASSAPGSETQYF.

The rearrangement joins TRBV5-6 to TRBJ2-7, with 12 bases fitting TRBD2. Trimming took 4 bases from V and 2 from J; bases not matched to a gene: 4. The CDR3 consists of 15 residues. Germline assignment: CDR1 SGHDT and CDR2 YYEEEE. The CDR3 DNA sequence: TGTGCCAGCAGCACTGGACTAGCGGGACCCTACGAGCAGTACTTC. It encodes CASSTGLAGPYEQYF.